Sequencing of this TCR beta chain was carried out in a study of blood T cell repertoires in COVID-19. About the study: The origin of the acute and convalescent COVID-19 samples was the United States, Italy and Spain.

Germline V gene lookup returns CDR1 MNHNY and CDR2 SVGAGI (reference sequence). With 6 bases removed from V and 6 bases from J, the gap between germline ends came to 11 bases. The CDR3 loop spans 12 amino acids. Produced via immunoSEQ multiplex PCR; TCRdb's table is partial and in-frame only. The sample contains under 300,000 clones, roughly 84% of which appear only once. The origin of this receptor is a middle-aged woman who had recovered from COVID-19. The sample consisted of peripheral blood. This rearrangement joins TRBV6-6 to TRBJ1-2; weak D call: TRBD1 (5 bases). The CDR3 spells CASRPDIHGYTF. The CDR3 DNA follows: TGTGCCAGCAGACCGGACATCCATGGCTACACCTTC.